The 31 T cell receptor beta chains below come from one sample, sequenced in a study of blood T cell repertoires in COVID-19. This table comes from immunoSEQ multiplex PCR, and its TCRdb copy is limited to in-frame clones, with some not included. The sample has approximately 76,000 clones, roughly 83% seen once. Sequences were obtained from peripheral blood. The receptors were sampled from a woman in her fifties or sixties with acute or convalescent COVID-19.

This chain uses TRBV7-6 with TRBJ1-3, with D perhaps TRBD1 (5 bases). The CDR3 totals 14 residues. Trimming pared 3 bases from V and 0 bases from J, leaving 6 bases between. Germline-derived CDR1 and CDR2 are SGHVS and FNYEAQ. In DNA, the CDR3 is TGTGCCAGCAGCTTGACAGACTCTGGAAACACCATATATTTT. Translated, it gives CASSLTDSGNTIYF.

The chain recombines TRBV5-1 with TRBJ1-5; D not resolved. Germline V lookup: CDR1 SGHRS, CDR2 YFSETQ. This CDR3 spans 15 amino acids. V was pared by 3 bases and J by 0 bases, with 10 bases between. CDR3 sequence: CASSSDGDSNQPQHF. As DNA, the CDR3 is TGCGCCAGCAGCTCCGACGGGGATAGCAATCAGCCCCAGCATTTT.

The CDR3: CASSYPQGMNTEAFF. The DNA of the CDR3 is TGTGCCAGCAGCTACCCACAGGGCATGAACACTGAAGCTTTCTTT. V and J are TRBV5-4 and TRBJ1-1, with a possible D match to TRBD1 (6 bases). The ends were cut back, 3 bases at V and 0 bases at J, with 12 bases in the middle. The germline gives CDR1 SGHNT, CDR2 YYREEE (reference sequence). The CDR3 runs 15 residues.

The chain couples TRBV2 to TRBJ2-1, with TRBD1 matching over 11 bases. V lost 6 bases to trimming and J lost 7 bases; unmatched junction nucleotides: 8. Germline V CDR1 and CDR2: SNHLY, FYNNEI. The CDR3 spans 15 residues. The CDR3 protein is CASSPGQGALNEQFF. DNA of the CDR3: TGTGCCAGCAGCCCAGGACAGGGGGCGCTGAATGAGCAGTTCTTC.

This clone was recorded a few times. This chain connects TRBV6-1 to TRBJ1-3; 8 positions match TRBD1. The J segment lost 5 bases and the V segment lost 2 bases, leaving 8 bases of the junction unmatched. The CDR3 contains 16 residues. Germline V gene lookup returns CDR1 MNHNS and CDR2 SASEGT. The CDR3 protein is CASSEPQGARRNTIYF. In DNA, the CDR3 is TGTGCCAGCAGTGAACCGCAGGGGGCAAGGCGAAACACCATATATTTT.

A remark on this clone: The conserved final phenylalanine or tryptophan is absent from the CDR3, which likely points to a read error. The DNA is left out, because the CDR3 cannot be placed on it with certainty; the CDR3 is given as TCRdb lists it. The rearrangement uses TRBV3-1 (or the pseudogene TRBV3-2) and TRBJ2-7; the DNA was not compared with TRBD1, the D call given in the table. Germline CDR1 LGHDT, CDR2 YNNKEL (reference sequence). The CDR3 is 13 amino acids in total, end residues counted. This CDR3 is CASSQSRTALFRL.

This clone was seen more than once but under ten times. J is TRBJ1-5 and V is TRBV6-1, with D perhaps TRBD1 (6 bases). CDR1 is MNHNS, CDR2 SASEGT, per germline. This CDR3 is 15 amino acids long. V dropped 1 base and J dropped 4 bases, with 11 bases sitting between them. The CDR3 protein is CASSEGQGQNQPQHF. In DNA, the CDR3 is TGTGCCAGCAGTGAAGGGCAGGGACAAAATCAGCCCCAGCATTTT.

The rearrangement joins TRBV19 to TRBJ1-2, with 7 positions matching TRBD1. The trim removed 5 bases at V and 2 bases at J, leaving 8 bases unmatched. Germline V gene lookup returns CDR1 LNHDA and CDR2 SQIVND (reference sequence). This CDR3 spans 15 amino acids. In DNA, the CDR3 is TGTGCCAGTAGTCCCGGGGACAGATACAACTATGGCTACACCTTC. As protein: CASSPGDRYNYGYTF. The full variable domain, in which reference TRBV19 and TRBJ1-2 provide the parts outside the CDR3, is DGGITQSPKYLFRKEGQNVTLSCEQNLNHDAMYWYRQDPGQGLRLIYYSQIVNDFQKGDIAEGYSVSREKKESFPLTVTSAQKNPTAFYLCASSPGDRYNYGYTFGSGTRLTVV.

The gene calls are TRBV5-1 and TRBJ2-7; 9 bases match TRBD1. This CDR3 contains 16 residues. Germline V gene data show CDR1 as SGHRS and CDR2 as YFSETQ. V shed 4 bases and J 5 bases; nucleotides not matched to a gene: 13. CDR3 sequence: CASSPAGTGNYNEQYF. CDR3 in DNA: TGCGCCAGCAGCCCCGCCGGGACAGGGAATTACAACGAGCAGTACTTC.

The CDR3 protein is CAISLGLAGTNNEQFF. CDR3 nucleotide sequence: TGTGCCATCAGCCTGGGACTAGCGGGGACCAACAATGAGCAGTTCTTC. The J gene is TRBJ2-1, the V gene TRBV10-3, with 13 positions matching TRBD2. V shed 6 bases, J shed 5 bases, and the junction held 7 bases outside the gene matches. Germline V gives CDR1 ENHRY, CDR2 SYGVKD. CDR3 size: 16 residues.

This sequence joins TRBV5-1 and TRBJ2-3, with a weak D call TRBD1 (6 bases). The ends were cut back, 1 base at V and 6 bases at J, with 15 bases in the middle. Germline CDR1 reads SGHRS; CDR2 reads YFSETQ. The CDR3 length is 15 residues. Here the CDR3 reads CASSLQAGVRDTQYF. In nucleotides, the CDR3 is TGCGCCAGCAGCTTGCAGGCAGGGGTCCGGGATACGCAGTATTTT.

The chain has TRBV6-2 or TRBV6-3 and TRBJ2-2, with 14 bases aligning to TRBD2. The CDR3 contains 19 residues. The V and J ends lost 6 bases and 5 bases, in that order; junction bases with no gene match: 14. Germline CDR1 is MNHEY and CDR2 is SVGEGT. CDR3 sequence reads: CASSRGTSGGKSRTGELFF. In DNA form, the CDR3 reads TGTGCCAGCAGCCGAGGGACTAGCGGGGGAAAATCTAGGACCGGGGAGCTGTTTTTT.

J is TRBJ2-3 and V is TRBV10-3, with D maybe TRBD1 (5 bases). The V end was cut by 4 bases, the J end by 6 bases, with 14 bases between. The CDR3 is 14 amino acids. Germline V gene sequence: CDR1 ENHRY, CDR2 SYGVKD. In DNA form, the CDR3 reads TGTGCCATCAGTGTTAAGGGGCTGGTGGATACGCAGTATTTT. Translating it yields CAISVKGLVDTQYF.

The chain carries TRBV5-6 and TRBJ2-3, with D perhaps matching TRBD1 (6 bases). The germline V gene has CDR1 SGHDT and CDR2 YYEEEE. There are 14 residues in the CDR3. The germline V and J ends were trimmed by 4 bases and 1 base, with 10 bases remaining between them. CDR3 DNA sequence: TGTGCCAGCAGCCGCAGGGGAGGCACAGATACGCAGTATTTT. It yields the protein CASSRRGGTDTQYF.

The chain uses TRBV3-1 (or the pseudogene TRBV3-2) and TRBJ2-7, with a possible D match to TRBD1 (6 bases). The CDR3 consists of 13 residues. CDR1 is LGHDT, CDR2 YNNKEL, per germline (reference sequence). V was clipped by 6 bases and J by 2 bases, with 11 bases between them. CDR3 sequence: CASRPTGTYEQYF. DNA of the CDR3: TGTGCCAGCAGACCAACAGGGACCTACGAGCAGTACTTC.

This chain joins TRBV10-3 and TRBJ2-7, with D perhaps matching TRBD1 (5 bases). The ends were cut back, 4 bases at V and 0 bases at J, with 22 bases in the middle. The germline gives CDR1 ENHRY, CDR2 SYGVKD. The CDR3 sequence is 18 residues long. The CDR3 DNA sequence: TGTGCCATCAGTGCTCAGTCGAACAGGTACCGTAGCTCCTACGAGCAGTACTTC. Its translation is CAISAQSNRYRSSYEQYF.

V and J are TRBV7-9 and TRBJ2-1; D remains unclear. Trimming took 5 bases from V and 7 from J, leaving 9 bases between them. Per germline, CDR1 SEHNR and CDR2 FQNEAQ (reference sequence). The CDR3 covers 12 residues. The CDR3 nucleotides are TGTGCCAGCAGCGGGCCAGGTAATGAGCAGTTCTTC. It codes for CASSGPGNEQFF.

The table lists this clone with a few counts. The chain carries TRBV7-8 and TRBJ1-1; D uncertain. Germline CDR1 SGHVS, CDR2 FQNEAQ. V lost 1 base and J 1 base, leaving 13 bases between the germline ends. The CDR3 runs 16 residues. The CDR3 loop is CASSLESTLPNTEAFF. CDR3 DNA sequence: TGTGCCAGCAGCTTAGAATCTACGCTTCCGAACACTGAAGCTTTCTTT.

Worth noting for this clone: Other DNA sequences within the sample encode an identical CDR3. The genes are TRBV5-1 and TRBJ1-1; TRBD1 might be the D (5 bases). The ends were cut back, 0 bases at V and 7 bases at J, with 10 bases in the middle. The germline V gene has CDR1 SGHRS and CDR2 YFSETQ. The CDR3 is made up of 13 amino acids. The CDR3 DNA sequence: TGCGCCAGCAGCTTGGCAGGGAATGGTGAAGCTTTCTTT. It is translated as CASSLAGNGEAFF.

The V and J genes are TRBV6-5 and TRBJ1-2; 9 nucleotides match TRBD1. V lost 6 bases to trimming and J lost 5 bases; unmatched junction nucleotides: 4. Germline assignment: CDR1 MNHEY and CDR2 SVGAGI. This CDR3 spans 13 amino acids. In nucleotides, the CDR3 is TGTGCCAGCAGCGATGGACAGGGGTATGGCTACACCTTC. Translation gives CASSDGQGYGYTF.

This clone was seen once. The chain uses TRBV27 and TRBJ1-2, with 9 nucleotides matching TRBD1. Trimming took 5 bases from V and 2 from J; bases not matched to a gene: 12. This CDR3 has 17 residues. Germline V CDR1 and CDR2: MNHEY, SMNVEV (reference sequence). CDR3 protein: CASSPRTGATGNYGYTF. The CDR3 DNA follows: TGTGCCAGCAGTCCCCGGACAGGGGCGACGGGAAACTATGGCTACACCTTC.

The rearrangement uses TRBV5-1 and TRBJ2-3; 9 bases align to TRBD1. CDR3 length: 15 residues. Germline V CDR1 and CDR2: SGHRS, YFSETQ. V was pared by 4 bases and J by 3 bases, with 6 bases of the junction left unmatched. The CDR3 protein is CASSPPTGGTDTQYF. The CDR3 region has the DNA TGCGCCAGCAGCCCCCCGACAGGGGGGACAGATACGCAGTATTTT.

The chain couples TRBV6-5 to TRBJ1-1; D not resolved. Trimming shortened V by 0 bases and J by 1 base, and 6 bases separated the two germline ends. Germline V CDR1 and CDR2: MNHEY, SVGAGI. There are 14 residues in the CDR3. Here the CDR3 reads CASSYSAENTEAFF. The CDR3 DNA is TGTGCCAGCAGTTACTCGGCGGAGAACACTGAAGCTTTCTTT.

The chain has TRBV6-5 and TRBJ1-1; D might be TRBD1 (6 bases). Germline V gives CDR1 MNHEY, CDR2 SVGAGI. With 7 bases removed from V and 0 bases from J, the gap between germline ends came to 9 bases. CDR3 length: 13 amino acids. CDR3 DNA sequence: TGTGCCAGCAACAGGGTAATGAACACTGAAGCTTTCTTT. This encodes CASNRVMNTEAFF.

The chain combines TRBV13 with TRBJ2-7; D perhaps matches TRBD1 (5 bases). From germline, CDR1 is PRHDT and CDR2 FYEKMQ (reference sequence). Deletions cut 5 bases from V and 0 bases from J, with 23 bases between. The CDR3 is made up of 18 amino acids. This chain's CDR3 is CASSKQRLTGFRSYEQYF. CDR3 sequence (DNA): TGTGCCAGCAGCAAACAAAGGCTCACAGGTTTTCGCTCCTACGAGCAGTACTTC.

The rearrangement links TRBV6-6 to TRBJ1-2, with TRBD1 identical over 7 bases. The junction had 3 bases not matched to a gene; V was cut back by 4 bases and J by 4 bases. The CDR3 covers 13 residues. Germline values: CDR1 MNHNY, CDR2 SVGAGI (reference sequence). The chain's CDR3 is CASSSGTVYGYTF. The CDR3 DNA sequence: TGTGCCAGCAGTTCCGGGACAGTCTATGGCTACACCTTC.

This clone was seen once. The J gene is TRBJ1-3, the V gene TRBV6-5; D possibly corresponds to TRBD1 (6 bases). V was pared by 7 bases and J by 2 bases, with 15 bases between. Per germline, CDR1 MNHEY and CDR2 SVGAGI. The CDR3 runs 15 residues. CDR3 loop: CASTKGAGAGNTIYF. The CDR3 region has the DNA TGTGCCAGCACCAAAGGGGCAGGGGCTGGAAACACCATATATTTT.

The gene calls are TRBV23-1 and TRBJ2-5, with TRBD2 identical over 9 bases. TRBV23-1 is recorded as an ORF, its role being uncertain. This CDR3 region has 16 residues. The V and J ends lost 0 bases and 4 bases, in that order; junction bases with no gene match: 6. In DNA, the CDR3 is TGCGCCAGCAGTCAATCGCCGCGGGGGGGCGGAGAGACCCAGTACTTC. This sequence encodes CASSQSPRGGGETQYF.

This clone showed up just a few times. CDR3 residues: CASSQLTGLGNYGYTF. The CDR3 DNA follows: TGTGCCAGCAGCCAACTAACAGGGTTAGGTAACTATGGCTACACCTTC. This chain links TRBV27 with TRBJ1-2, with a possible D match to TRBD1 (6 bases). This CDR3 is built from 16 residues. Germline values: CDR1 MNHEY, CDR2 SMNVEV (reference sequence). Trimming cost V 6 bases and J 1 base, with 18 bases left between them.

This clone was seen repeatedly, ten times or more. The CDR3 bases are TGTGCCAGCGACAGGGGGAACACCGGGGAGCTGTTTTTT. Protein sequence: CASDRGNTGELFF. J is TRBJ2-2 and V is TRBV6-5, with 8 nucleotides matching TRBD1. The CDR3 is 13 amino acids. V was clipped by 8 bases and J by 1 base; unmatched bases: 0. CDR1 and CDR2 (germline): MNHEY, SVGAGI.

V usage is TRBV29-1 and J usage is TRBJ1-2; D is undetermined. V lost 4 bases, J lost 6 bases, and 15 bases lay in between. The germline V gene has CDR1 SQVTM and CDR2 ANQGSEA. The CDR3 covers 13 residues. The CDR3 spells CSVASGSIHGYTF. CDR3 DNA sequence: TGCAGCGTTGCCTCGGGAAGTATCCATGGCTACACCTTC. Variable domain in full (rest from reference TRBV29-1 and TRBJ1-2): SAVISQKPSRDICQRGTSLTIQCQVDSQVTMMFWYRQQPGQSLTLIATANQGSEATYESGFVIDKFPISRPNLTFSTLTVSNMSPEDSSIYLCSVASGSIHGYTFGSGTRLTVV.